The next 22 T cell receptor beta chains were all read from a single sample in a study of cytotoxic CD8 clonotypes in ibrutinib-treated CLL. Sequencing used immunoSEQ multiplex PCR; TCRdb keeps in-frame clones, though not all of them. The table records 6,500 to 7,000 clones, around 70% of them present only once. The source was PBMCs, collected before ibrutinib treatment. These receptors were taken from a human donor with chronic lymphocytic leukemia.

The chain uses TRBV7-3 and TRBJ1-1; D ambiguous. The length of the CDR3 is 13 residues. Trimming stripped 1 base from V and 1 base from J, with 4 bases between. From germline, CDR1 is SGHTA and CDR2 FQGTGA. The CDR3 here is CASSLMKNTEAFF. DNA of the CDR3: TGTGCCAGCAGCTTAATGAAGAACACTGAAGCTTTCTTT.

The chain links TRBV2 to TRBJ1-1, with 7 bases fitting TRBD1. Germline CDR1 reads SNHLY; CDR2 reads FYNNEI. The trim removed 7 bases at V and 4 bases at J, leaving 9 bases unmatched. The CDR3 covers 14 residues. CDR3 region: CASNEQGYFTEAFF. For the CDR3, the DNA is TGTGCCAGCAACGAACAGGGGTATTTCACTGAAGCTTTCTTT.

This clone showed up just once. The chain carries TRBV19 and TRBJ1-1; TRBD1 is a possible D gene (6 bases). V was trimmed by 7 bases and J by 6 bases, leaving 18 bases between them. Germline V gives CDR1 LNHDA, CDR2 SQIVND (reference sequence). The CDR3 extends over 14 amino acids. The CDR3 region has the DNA TGTGCCAGTACCCGCTCCGGGGGCCGGGCTGAAGCTTTCTTT. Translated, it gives CASTRSGGRAEAFF.

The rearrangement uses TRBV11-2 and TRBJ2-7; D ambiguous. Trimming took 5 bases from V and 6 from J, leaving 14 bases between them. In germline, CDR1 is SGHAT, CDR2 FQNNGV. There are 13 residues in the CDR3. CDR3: CASSGQESVEQYF. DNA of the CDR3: TGTGCCAGCAGCGGGCAGGAAAGTGTCGAGCAGTACTTC.

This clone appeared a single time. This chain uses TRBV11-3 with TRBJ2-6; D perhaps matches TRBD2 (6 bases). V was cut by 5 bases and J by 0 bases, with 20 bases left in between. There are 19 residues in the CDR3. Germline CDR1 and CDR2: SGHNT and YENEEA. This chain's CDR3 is CASSTSFAGSSSGANVLTF. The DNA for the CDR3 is TGTGCCAGCAGCACCTCATTTGCGGGGTCGAGCTCTGGGGCCAACGTCCTGACTTTC.

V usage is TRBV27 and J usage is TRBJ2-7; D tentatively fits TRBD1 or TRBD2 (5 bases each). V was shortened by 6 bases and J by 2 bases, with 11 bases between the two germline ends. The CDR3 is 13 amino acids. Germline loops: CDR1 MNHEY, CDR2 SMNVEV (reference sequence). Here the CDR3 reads CASSLGPAYEQYF. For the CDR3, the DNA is TGTGCCAGCAGCCTGGGACCGGCCTACGAGCAGTACTTC.

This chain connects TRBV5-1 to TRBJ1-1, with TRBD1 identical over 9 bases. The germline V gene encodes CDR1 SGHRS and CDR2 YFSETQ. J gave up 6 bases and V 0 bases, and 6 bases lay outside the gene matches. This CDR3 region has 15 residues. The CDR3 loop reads CASSLVTGGSPEAFF. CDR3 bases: TGCGCCAGCAGCTTGGTCACAGGGGGCAGTCCTGAAGCTTTCTTT.

The CDR3 sequence: CASRNRPRWSYGYTF. The CDR3 DNA is TGCGCCAGCAGAAACAGGCCCCGTTGGAGCTATGGCTACACCTTC. The gene calls are TRBV4-1 and TRBJ1-2; tentatively, D is TRBD1 (5 bases). V lost 6 bases, J lost 4 bases, and 18 bases lay in between. The CDR3 contains 15 residues. Germline V CDR1 and CDR2: MGHRA, YSYEKL.

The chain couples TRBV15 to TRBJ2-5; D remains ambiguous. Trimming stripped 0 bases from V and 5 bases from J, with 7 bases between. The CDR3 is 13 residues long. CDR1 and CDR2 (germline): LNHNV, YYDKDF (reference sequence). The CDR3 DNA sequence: TGTGCCACCAGCAGAGATCTGGTGGAGACCCAGTACTTC. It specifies CATSRDLVETQYF.

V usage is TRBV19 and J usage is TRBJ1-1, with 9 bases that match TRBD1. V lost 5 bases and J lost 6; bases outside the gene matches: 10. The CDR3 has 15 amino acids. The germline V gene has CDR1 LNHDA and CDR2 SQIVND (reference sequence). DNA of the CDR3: TGTGCCAGTAGTGGCGAACAGGGGGCAAACGCTGAAGCTTTCTTT. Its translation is CASSGEQGANAEAFF.

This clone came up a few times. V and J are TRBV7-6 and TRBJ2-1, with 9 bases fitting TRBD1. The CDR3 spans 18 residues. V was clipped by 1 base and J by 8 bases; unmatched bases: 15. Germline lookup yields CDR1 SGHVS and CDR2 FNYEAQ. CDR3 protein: CASSLGGWGTGNQDEQFF. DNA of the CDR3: TGTGCCAGCAGCTTAGGGGGGTGGGGGACAGGGAATCAGGATGAGCAGTTCTTC.

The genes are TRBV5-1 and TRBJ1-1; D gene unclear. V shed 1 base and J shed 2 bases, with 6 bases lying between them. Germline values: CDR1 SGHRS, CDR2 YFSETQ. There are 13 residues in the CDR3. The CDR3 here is CASSLIGNTEAFF. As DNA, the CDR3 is TGCGCCAGCAGCTTGATCGGTAACACTGAAGCTTTCTTT.

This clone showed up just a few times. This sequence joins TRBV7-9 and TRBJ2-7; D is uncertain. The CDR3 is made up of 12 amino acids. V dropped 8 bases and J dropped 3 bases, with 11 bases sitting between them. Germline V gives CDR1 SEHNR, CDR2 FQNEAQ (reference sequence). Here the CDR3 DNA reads TGTGCCAGCGCACGGCTCAACTACGAGCAGTACTTC. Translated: CASARLNYEQYF.

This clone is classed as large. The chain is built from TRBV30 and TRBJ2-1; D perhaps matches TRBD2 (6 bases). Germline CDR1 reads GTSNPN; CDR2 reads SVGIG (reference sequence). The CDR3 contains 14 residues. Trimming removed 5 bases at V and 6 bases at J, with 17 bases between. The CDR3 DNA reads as TGTGCCTGGGAGACAACCGGGACTGTCAATGAGCAGTTCTTC. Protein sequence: CAWETTGTVNEQFF.

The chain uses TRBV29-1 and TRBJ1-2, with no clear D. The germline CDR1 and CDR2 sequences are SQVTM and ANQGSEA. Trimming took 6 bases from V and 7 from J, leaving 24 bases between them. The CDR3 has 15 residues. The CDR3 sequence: CSVQLPRFIFGGYTF. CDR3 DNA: TGCAGCGTCCAACTGCCCCGATTCATTTTCGGTGGCTACACCTTC.

The CDR3: CASTFSNYGYTF. CDR3 nucleotide sequence: TGTGCCAGTACTTTTTCAAACTATGGCTACACCTTC. The genes are TRBV19 and TRBJ1-2; D is uncertain. The CDR3 spans 12 residues. V lost 7 bases and J lost 2, with 8 bases in between. Germline V gives CDR1 LNHDA, CDR2 SQIVND (reference sequence).

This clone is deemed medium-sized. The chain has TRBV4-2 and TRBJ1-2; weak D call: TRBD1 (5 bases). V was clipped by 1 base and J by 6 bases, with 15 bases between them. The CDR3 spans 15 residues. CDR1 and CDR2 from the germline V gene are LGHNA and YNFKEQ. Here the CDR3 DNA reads TGTGCCAGCAGCCAAGTTGGGGGTCTGGAGGATGGCTACACCTTC. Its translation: CASSQVGGLEDGYTF.

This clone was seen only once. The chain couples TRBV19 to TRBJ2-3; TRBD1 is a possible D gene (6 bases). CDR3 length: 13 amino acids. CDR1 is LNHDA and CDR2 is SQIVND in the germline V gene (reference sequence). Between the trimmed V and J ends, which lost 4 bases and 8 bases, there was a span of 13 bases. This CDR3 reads CASSSKQGPTQYF. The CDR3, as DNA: TGTGCCAGTAGTAGTAAACAGGGACCTACGCAGTATTTT.

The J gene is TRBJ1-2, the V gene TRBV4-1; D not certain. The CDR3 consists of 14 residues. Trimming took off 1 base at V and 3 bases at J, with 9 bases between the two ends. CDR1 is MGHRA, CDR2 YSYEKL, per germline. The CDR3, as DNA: TGCGCCAGCAGCCAAGTCGGGTGGGACTATGGCTACACCTTC. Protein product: CASSQVGWDYGYTF.

CDR3 sequence reads: CASSVAGGTNEQFF. The CDR3 DNA reads TGCGCCAGCAGTGTTGCGGGGGGCACGAATGAGCAGTTCTTC. The chain combines TRBV10-1 with TRBJ2-1; 8 positions agree with TRBD2. This CDR3 has 14 residues. Looked up from germline, CDR1 is WNHNN and CDR2 is SYGVQD (reference sequence). V dropped 4 bases and J dropped 7; count of bases not matched to a gene: 6.

The CDR3 reads CASSLEVAWGTNQPQHF. CDR3 DNA: TGCGCCAGCAGCTTGGAAGTTGCCTGGGGCACCAATCAGCCCCAGCATTTT. The chain is built from TRBV5-1 and TRBJ1-5; D may be TRBD1 (5 bases). The germline V and J ends were trimmed by 0 bases and 3 bases, with 16 bases remaining between them. The CDR3 is 17 residues long. CDR1 and CDR2 from the germline V gene are SGHRS and YFSETQ.

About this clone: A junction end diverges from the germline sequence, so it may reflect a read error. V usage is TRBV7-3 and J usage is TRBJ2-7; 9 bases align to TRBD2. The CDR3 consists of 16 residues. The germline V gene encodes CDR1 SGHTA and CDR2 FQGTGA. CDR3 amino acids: CASSQRAGGMTSEQYF. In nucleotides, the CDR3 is TGCGCCAGCAGCCAACGAGCGGGGGGTATGACGAGCGAGCAGTACTTC.